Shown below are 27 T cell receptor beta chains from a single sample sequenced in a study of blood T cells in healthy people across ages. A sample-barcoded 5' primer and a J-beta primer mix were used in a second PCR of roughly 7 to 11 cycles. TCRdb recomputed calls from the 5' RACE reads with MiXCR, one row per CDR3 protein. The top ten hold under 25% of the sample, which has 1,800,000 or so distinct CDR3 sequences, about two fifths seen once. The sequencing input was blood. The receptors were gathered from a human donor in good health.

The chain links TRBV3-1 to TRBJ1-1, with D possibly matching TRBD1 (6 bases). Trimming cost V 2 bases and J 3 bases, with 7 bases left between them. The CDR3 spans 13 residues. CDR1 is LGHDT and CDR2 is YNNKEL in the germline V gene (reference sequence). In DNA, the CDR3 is TGTGCCAGCAGCCAAAGGGGGGACACTGAAGCTTTCTTT. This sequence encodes CASSQRGDTEAFF.

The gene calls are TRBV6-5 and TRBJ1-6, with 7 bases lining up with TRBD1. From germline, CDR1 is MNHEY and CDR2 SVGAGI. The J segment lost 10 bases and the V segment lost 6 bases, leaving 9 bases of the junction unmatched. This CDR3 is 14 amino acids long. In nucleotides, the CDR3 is TGTGCCAGCAGAGATACAGGGGACTACTCACCCCTCCACTTT. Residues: CASRDTGDYSPLHF.

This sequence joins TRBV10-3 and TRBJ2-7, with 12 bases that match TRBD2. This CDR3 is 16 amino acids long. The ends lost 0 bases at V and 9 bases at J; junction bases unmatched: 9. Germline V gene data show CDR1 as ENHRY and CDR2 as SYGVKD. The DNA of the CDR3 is TGTGCCATCAGTGAGTCGAGGCTAGCGGGGGGGGAGTGGCAGTACTTC. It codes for CAISESRLAGGEWQYF.

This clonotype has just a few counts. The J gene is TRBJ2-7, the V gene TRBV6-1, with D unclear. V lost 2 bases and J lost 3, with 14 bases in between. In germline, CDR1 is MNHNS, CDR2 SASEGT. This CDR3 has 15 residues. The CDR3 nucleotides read TGTGCCAGCAGTGAACGCGTAGCTCCTCTCTACGAGCAGTACTTC. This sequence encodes CASSERVAPLYEQYF.

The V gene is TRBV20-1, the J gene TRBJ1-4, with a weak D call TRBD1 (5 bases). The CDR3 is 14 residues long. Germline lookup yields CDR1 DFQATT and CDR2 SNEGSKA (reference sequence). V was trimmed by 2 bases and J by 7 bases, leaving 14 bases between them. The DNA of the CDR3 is TGCAGTGCTAGACGGGCAGGGATTCGTGAAAAACTGTTTTTT. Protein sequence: CSARRAGIREKLFF.

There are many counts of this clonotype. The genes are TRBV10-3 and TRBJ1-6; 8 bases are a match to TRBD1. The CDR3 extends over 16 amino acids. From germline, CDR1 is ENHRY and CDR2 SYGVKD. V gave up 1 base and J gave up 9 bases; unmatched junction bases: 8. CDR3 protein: CAISEYGQGFASPLHF. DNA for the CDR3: TGTGCCATCAGTGAGTATGGACAGGGATTTGCTTCACCCCTCCACTTT.

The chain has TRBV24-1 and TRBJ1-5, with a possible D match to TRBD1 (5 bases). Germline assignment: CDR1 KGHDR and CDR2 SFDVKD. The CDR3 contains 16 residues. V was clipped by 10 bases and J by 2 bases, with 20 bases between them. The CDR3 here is CATAGTLLIGNQPQHF. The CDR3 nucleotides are TGTGCCACAGCCGGGACCTTGCTTATTGGCAATCAGCCCCAGCATTTT.

The CDR3 sequence: CSGTGNYGYTF. As DNA, the CDR3 is TGCAGCGGGACAGGGAACTATGGCTACACCTTC. V is TRBV29-1 and J is TRBJ1-2, with 8 nucleotides matching TRBD1. With V trimmed by 7 bases and J by 2 bases, 0 bases remained unmatched. CDR3 size: 11 residues. CDR1 and CDR2 (germline): SQVTM, ANQGSEA.

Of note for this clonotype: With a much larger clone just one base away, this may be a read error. CDR3 bases: TGTGCCAGCAGTTTCCACAGTAAAGAGACCCAGTACTTC. Translation gives CASSFHSKETQYF. The J gene is TRBJ2-4, the V gene TRBV6-5; D is undetermined. The assigned J gene may be wrong: the sequence end matches TRBJ2-5 better. CDR3 size: 13 residues. The germline gives CDR1 MNHEY, CDR2 SVGAGI.

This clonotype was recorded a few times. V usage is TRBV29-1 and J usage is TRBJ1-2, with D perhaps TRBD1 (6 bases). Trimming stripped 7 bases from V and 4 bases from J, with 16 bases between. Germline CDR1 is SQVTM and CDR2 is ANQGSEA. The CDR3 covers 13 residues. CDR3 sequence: CSGWTDGAYGYTF. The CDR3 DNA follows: TGCAGCGGTTGGACAGATGGGGCCTATGGCTACACCTTC.

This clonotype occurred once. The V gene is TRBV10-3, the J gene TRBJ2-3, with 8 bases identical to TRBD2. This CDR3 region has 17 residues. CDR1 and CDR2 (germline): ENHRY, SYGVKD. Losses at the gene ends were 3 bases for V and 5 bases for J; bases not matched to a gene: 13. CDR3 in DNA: TGTGCCATCAGTGACCGACTAGCGAGGGGCGGATTAGATACGCAGTATTTT. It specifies CAISDRLARGGLDTQYF.

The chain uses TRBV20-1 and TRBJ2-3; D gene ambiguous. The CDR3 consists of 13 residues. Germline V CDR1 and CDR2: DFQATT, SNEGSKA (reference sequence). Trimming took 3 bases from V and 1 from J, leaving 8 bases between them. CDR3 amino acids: CSASIGGTDTQYF. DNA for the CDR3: TGCAGTGCTAGTATAGGAGGCACAGATACGCAGTATTTT.

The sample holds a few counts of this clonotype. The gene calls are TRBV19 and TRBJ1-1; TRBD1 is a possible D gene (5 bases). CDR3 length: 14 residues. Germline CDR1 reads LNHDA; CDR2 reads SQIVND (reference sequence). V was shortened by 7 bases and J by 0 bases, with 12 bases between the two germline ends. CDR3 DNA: TGTGCCAGTATTCAGGGAAAAGTGAACACTGAAGCTTTCTTT. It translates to CASIQGKVNTEAFF.

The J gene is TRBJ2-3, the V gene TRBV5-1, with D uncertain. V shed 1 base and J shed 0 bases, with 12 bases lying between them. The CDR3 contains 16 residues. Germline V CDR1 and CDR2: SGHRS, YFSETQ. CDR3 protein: CASSLSGFSSTDTQYF. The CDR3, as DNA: TGCGCCAGCAGCTTGAGTGGGTTTAGCAGCACAGATACGCAGTATTTT.

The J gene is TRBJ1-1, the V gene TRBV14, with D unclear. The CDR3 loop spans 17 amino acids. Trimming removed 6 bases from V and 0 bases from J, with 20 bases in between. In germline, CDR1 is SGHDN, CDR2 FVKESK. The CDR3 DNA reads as TGTGCCAGCAGTACACGGAATCAAGAGTATGTGAACACTGAAGCTTTCTTT. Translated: CASSTRNQEYVNTEAFF.

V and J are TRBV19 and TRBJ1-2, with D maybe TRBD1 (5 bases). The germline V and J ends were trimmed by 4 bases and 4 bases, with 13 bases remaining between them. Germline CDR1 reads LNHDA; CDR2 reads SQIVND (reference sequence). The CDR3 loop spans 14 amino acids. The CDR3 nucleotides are TGTGCCAGTAGTACCTCAGTGAGGGGCTATGGCTACACCTTC. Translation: CASSTSVRGYGYTF.

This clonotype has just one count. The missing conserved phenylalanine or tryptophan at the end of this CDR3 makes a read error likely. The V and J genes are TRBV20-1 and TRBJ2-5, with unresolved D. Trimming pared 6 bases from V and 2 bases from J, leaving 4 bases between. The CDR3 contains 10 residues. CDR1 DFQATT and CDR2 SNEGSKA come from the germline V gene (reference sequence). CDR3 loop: CSALQETQYC. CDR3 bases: TGCAGTGCCCTGCAAGAGACCCAGTACTGC.

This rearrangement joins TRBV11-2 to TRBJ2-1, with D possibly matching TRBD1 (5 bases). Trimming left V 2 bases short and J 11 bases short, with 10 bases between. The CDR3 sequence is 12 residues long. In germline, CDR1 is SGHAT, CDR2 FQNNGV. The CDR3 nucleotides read TGTGCCAGCAGCTTACAAGGGGATAAGCAGTTCTTC. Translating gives CASSLQGDKQFF.

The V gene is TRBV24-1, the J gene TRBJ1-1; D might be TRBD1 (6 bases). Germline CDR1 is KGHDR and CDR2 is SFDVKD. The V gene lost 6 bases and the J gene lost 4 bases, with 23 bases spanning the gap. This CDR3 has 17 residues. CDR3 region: CATSTAQGKRGGTEAFF. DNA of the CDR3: TGTGCCACCAGTACGGCACAGGGAAAGAGAGGGGGCACTGAAGCTTTCTTT.

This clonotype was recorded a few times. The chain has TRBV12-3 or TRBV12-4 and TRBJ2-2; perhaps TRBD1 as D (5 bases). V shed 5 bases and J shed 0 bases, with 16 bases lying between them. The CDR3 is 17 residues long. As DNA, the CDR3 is TGTGCCAGCAGTAGACAGATGTACTCTGCGAACACCGGGGAGCTGTTTTTT. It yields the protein CASSRQMYSANTGELFF.

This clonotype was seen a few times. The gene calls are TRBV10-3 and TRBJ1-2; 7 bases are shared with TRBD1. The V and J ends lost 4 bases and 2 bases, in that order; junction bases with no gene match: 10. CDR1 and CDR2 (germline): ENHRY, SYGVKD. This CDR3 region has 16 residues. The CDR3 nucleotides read TGTGCCATCAGTGTAATCGGGACAGCAAACAACTATGGCTACACCTTC. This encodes CAISVIGTANNYGYTF.

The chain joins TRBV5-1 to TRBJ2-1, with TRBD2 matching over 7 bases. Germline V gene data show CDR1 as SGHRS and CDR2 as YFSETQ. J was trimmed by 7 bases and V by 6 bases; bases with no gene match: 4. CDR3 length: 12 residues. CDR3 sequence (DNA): TGCGCCAGCATGGGACTACGGAATGAGCAGTTCTTC. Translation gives CASMGLRNEQFF.

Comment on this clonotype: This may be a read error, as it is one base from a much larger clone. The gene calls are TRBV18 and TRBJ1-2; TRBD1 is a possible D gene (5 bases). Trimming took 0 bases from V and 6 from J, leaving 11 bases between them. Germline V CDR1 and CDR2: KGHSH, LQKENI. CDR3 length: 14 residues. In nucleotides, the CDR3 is TGTGCCAGCTCACCACCGGCGGGGGGGGATGGCTACACCTTC. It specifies CASSPPAGGDGYTF.

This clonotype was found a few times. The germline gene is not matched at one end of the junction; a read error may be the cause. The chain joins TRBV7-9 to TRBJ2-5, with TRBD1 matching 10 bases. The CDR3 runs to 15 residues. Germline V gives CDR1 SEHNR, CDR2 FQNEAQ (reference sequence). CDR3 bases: TGTGCCGGCAGCCAACCCGGACAGGGGGTTTTTGAGCAGTACTTC. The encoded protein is CAGSQPGQGVFEQYF. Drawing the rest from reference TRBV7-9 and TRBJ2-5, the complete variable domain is DTGVSQNPRHKITKRGQNVTFRCDPISEHNRLYWYRQTLGQGPEFLTYFQNEAQLEKSRLLSDRFSAERPKGSFSTLEIQRTEQGDSAMYLCAGSQPGQGVFEQYFGPGTRLLVL.

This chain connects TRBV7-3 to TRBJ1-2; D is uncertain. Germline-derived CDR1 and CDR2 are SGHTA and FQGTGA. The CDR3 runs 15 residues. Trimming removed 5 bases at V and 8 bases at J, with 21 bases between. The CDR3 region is CASSLRPGATVGYTF. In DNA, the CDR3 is TGTGCCAGCAGCCTACGACCGGGTGCGACCGTGGGCTACACCTTC.

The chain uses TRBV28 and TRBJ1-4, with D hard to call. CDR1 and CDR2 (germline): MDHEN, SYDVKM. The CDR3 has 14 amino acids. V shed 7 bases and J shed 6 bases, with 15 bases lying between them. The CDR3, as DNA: TGTGCCAGCAAGATGGCAGCCAACCATGAAAAACTGTTTTTT. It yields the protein CASKMAANHEKLFF.

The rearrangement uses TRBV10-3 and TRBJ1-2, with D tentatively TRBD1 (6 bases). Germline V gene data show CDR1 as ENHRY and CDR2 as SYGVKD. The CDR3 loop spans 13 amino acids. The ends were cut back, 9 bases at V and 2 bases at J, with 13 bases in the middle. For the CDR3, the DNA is TGTGCCATTGGACAGTTCGCGAACTATGGCTACACCTTC. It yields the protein CAIGQFANYGYTF.